The sequence of this T cell receptor (beta chain) was determined in a study of blood T cell repertoires in COVID-19 (TCRdb year 2020). With regard to the full study: Collaborator samples came from the United States, Italy and Spain and covered acute and convalescent phases of COVID-19. Sample metadata almost always included a de-identified subject ID, COVID-19 status, age in years and sex. Where HLA class I and class II types were available, the types were taken from metadata supplied by the sample provider, not from assay-based typing. The repertoires were made available in a free public database intended to serve as a resource for research on the immune response to SARS-CoV-2. The prospective study material was composed of cDNA or gDNA derived from T cells, B-cell-depleted T cells, or PBMCs. The dataset comprised deeply sampled blood TCRbeta repertoires from subjects exposed to, actively infected with, or recovered from COVID-19. The samples were drawn from the first 160 participants of the ongoing ImmuneRACE study and from about 1,200 subjects provided by 6 global collaborators. Points the paper makes about the study in general: The quantity of clinical and demographic metadata differed by source and by participant and was supplied without curation.

The collaborating institutions used their own protocols to collect whole blood in K2EDTA tubes. For TCRbeta analysis, collaborators shipped samples in one of three forms: frozen whole blood, isolated PBMCs, or DNA extracted from either of those sample types. This clone was seen a single time. Its cognate antigen has yet to be identified. The input lacks base qualities; no much larger clone sits a single base away. TCRbeta CDR3 regions were amplified from genomic DNA using the immunoSEQ Assay, a bias-controlled multiplex PCR. The original pipeline was this. The number of nucleated cells in each sample was estimated from the amplification of reference gene primers within the assay. To quantify the absolute abundance of each unique TCRbeta CDR3 rearrangement, sequence reads were collapsed and filtered. For each sample, productive Simpson clonality was calculated as the square root of Simpson's diversity index over productive rearrangements. The clones in this table, taken by TCRdb from immuneACCESS, are in-frame only. Not every clone is retained; where verified, under half of the shortfall comes from an unresolved V gene, and the cause of the rest is unknown. V and J calls and clone size follow that table, whereas D and trimming were derived from the DNA. The sample table contains hundreds of thousands of clones; only one count was recorded for roughly 85% of them. Roughly 3.4% of the sample lies in the top ten.

The CDR1 and CDR2 encoded by the germline V gene are LGHNT and FRNRAP. V is cut back by 3 bases and J by 3 bases, with 3 bases in the junction unmatched. The CDR3 numbers 16 residues from cysteine through phenylalanine. Solely the CDR3 DNA is kept, with 48 bases framed from the first base. The sequenced sample was peripheral blood. The rearranged segments are TRBV12-5 and TRBJ2-2, and 11 junction bases match TRBD2. This TCR was sampled from a woman between 18 and 30 years old with acute or convalescent COVID-19. CDR3 reads: CASGFLAGGYTGELFF. The DNA is as follows: TGTGCTAGTGGTTTTCTAGCGGGAGGATACACCGGGGAGCTGTTTTTT.